This T cell receptor (beta chain) was found in a study of shared clonotypes between healthy human individuals. Study-wide context: Three plates each covered CD4 naive and memory; CD8 naive two, CD8 memory one.

Germline-derived CDR1 and CDR2 are SGHVS and FQNEAQ. This CDR3 has 17 amino acids. Trimming pared 3 bases from V and 5 bases from J, leaving 19 bases between. Measured with immunoSEQ multiplex PCR; TCRdb has only the in-frame clones, and not every one. The sample includes 850,000 to 1,100,000 clones, approximately 75% seen only once; the top ten take more than 0.85%. This rearrangement joins TRBV7-8 to TRBJ2-2; D gene ambiguous. The sample consisted of memory CD4+ T cells from PBMCs. As to subset: CD45RA-negative fraction. This receptor was identified in a man aged 18 to 29 in good health. Some clones in this sample may be carry-over from other donors' samples. The CDR3 spells CASSFVGRTLPTGELFF. In nucleotides, the CDR3 is TGTGCCAGCAGCTTTGTCGGGCGCACCCTTCCGACCGGGGAGCTGTTTTTT.